These T cell receptor beta chains were read from a single sample in a study of T-cell memory formation after mild COVID-19. One entry per CDR3 protein, called by TCRdb with MiXCR from the 5' RACE reads. The table shows 470,000 or so distinct CDR3 sequences, with around a quarter occurring only once. Sequenced material: PBMCs or a T cell subset sorted from them (not recorded which). These receptors came from an adult woman who had mild COVID-19 (a few samples of this study predate the infection). Cell type and time point are not known. CDR3s include the opening cysteine and the closing phenylalanine or tryptophan. A D gene is named only where the DNA matches it firmly. The size entry is marked missing in some rows and otherwise reads once, few, many or a size class.

abundance,j_gene,len,d_gene,v_gene,CDR3nt,CDR3aa
once,TRBJ2-3,16,TRBD2,TRBV9,TGTGCCAGCAGCCTATCCTCTAGCGGGTGGACAGATACGCAGTATTTT,CASSLSSSGWTDTQYF
many,TRBJ1-5,15,TRBD1,TRBV7-2,TGTGCCAGCAGCTTAGGACAGGGGAGGAATCAGCCCCAGCATTTT,CASSLGQGRNQPQHF
-,TRBJ2-1,14,-,TRBV7-9,TGTGCCAGCAGCTTAACCGGCGGGGAATCAGGGCAGTTCTTC,CASSLTGGESGQFF
few,TRBJ2-3,16,-,TRBV5-5,TGTGCCAGCAGCTTTGAGGGATTCGTGATCACAGATACGCAGTATTTT,CASSFEGFVITDTQYF
few,TRBJ1-2,15,TRBD1,TRBV5-1,TGCGCCAGCAGCTGGGGGGACAGGGGGATCTATGGCTACACCTTC,CASSWGDRGIYGYTF
few,TRBJ2-1,14,-,TRBV30,TGTGCCTGGAGCGATTCCGGGGACTACAATGAGCAGTTCTTC,CAWSDSGDYNEQFF
once,TRBJ1-2,17,-,TRBV7-2,TGTGCCAGCAGCCGCGGGGGGAAAGTGGTAGCTAACTATGGCTACACCTTC,CASSRGGKVVANYGYTF
few,TRBJ1-1,14,-,TRBV9,TGTGCCAGCAGCGTAGGAGGCACGAACACTGAAGCTTTCTTT,CASSVGGTNTEAFF
-,TRBJ1-2,13,TRBD1,TRBV20-1,TGCAGTGCAAACCGGGACAGTAACTATGGCTACACCTTC,CSANRDSNYGYTF
many,TRBJ2-5,12,-,TRBV12-3/TRBV12-4,TGTGCCAGCAGTTTAGACCCAGGGACCCAGTACTTC,CASSLDPGTQYF
few,TRBJ2-7,15,-,TRBV7-9,TGTGCCAGCAGCGTAGCCGGACAGAGATCCTACGAGCAGTACTTC,CASSVAGQRSYEQYF
few,TRBJ2-1,15,-,TRBV7-3,TGTGCCAGCAGCTTATCATCGGAGGACTACAATGAGCAGTTCTTC,CASSLSSEDYNEQFF
-,TRBJ1-1,15,TRBD1,TRBV5-1,TGCGCCAGCAGCGTTACAGGGGGCGCGGACACTGAAGCTTTCTTT,CASSVTGGADTEAFF
few,TRBJ2-1,15,-,TRBV7-9,TGTGCCAGCAGCCCCAACGACGGGCTAGTCGATGAGCAGTTCTTC,CASSPNDGLVDEQFF
-,TRBJ2-3,12,-,TRBV10-3,TGTGCCATCAGTGAGAAAACAGATACGCAGTATTTT,CAISEKTDTQYF
few,TRBJ1-2,14,-,TRBV7-2,TGTGCCAGCATCCAAACCGGGAGGAACTATGGCTACACCTTC,CASIQTGRNYGYTF
-,TRBJ1-1,15,-,TRBV14,TGTGCCAGCAGCCAAGATCGGTCAGCCCGGAGCGAAGCTTTCTTT,CASSQDRSARSEAFF
few,TRBJ1-1,15,-,TRBV10-3,TGTGCCATCAGTGTAACGCCGGCGGGGAACACTGAAGCTTTCTTT,CAISVTPAGNTEAFF
-,TRBJ1-6,12,-,TRBV5-1,TGCGCCAGCAGGGGGGCGGATTCACCCCTCCACTTT,CASRGADSPLHF
-,TRBJ2-7,12,-,TRBV20-1,TGCAGTGCTAGAGACGGAACCTACGAGCAGTACTTC,CSARDGTYEQYF
-,TRBJ2-3,15,-,TRBV20-1,TGCAGTGCCAGAGTCTGGGACGGTAGCACAGATACGCAGTATTTT,CSARVWDGSTDTQYF
few,TRBJ1-2,13,TRBD1,TRBV14,TGTGCCAGCAGCCGAGGGGGCGGCTATGGCTACACCTTC,CASSRGGGYGYTF
-,TRBJ2-5,12,-,TRBV6-1,TGTGCCAGCAGTGAATTCAAAGAGACCCAGTACTTC,CASSEFKETQYF
many,TRBJ2-1,13,-,TRBV12-3/TRBV12-4,TGTGCCAGCAGCCTGGCCCGGGACACCGAGCAGTTCTTC,CASSLARDTEQFF
-,TRBJ2-1,17,-,TRBV19,TGTGCCAGTAGCCTAGCATCCGGGACGCCAATTTACAATGAGCAGTTCTTC,CASSLASGTPIYNEQFF
few,TRBJ2-1,12,-,TRBV7-2,TGTGCCAGCAGCTTGTCGGACCGTAGGGAGTTCTTC,CASSLSDRREFF
many,TRBJ2-3,12,-,TRBV7-9,TGTGCCAGCAGCTTGGTACGGGATACGCAGTATTTT,CASSLVRDTQYF
-,TRBJ2-3,16,TRBD2,TRBV9,TGTGCCAGCAGCTCCGGACTAGCGGGGGCCCGGGATACGCAGTATTTT,CASSSGLAGARDTQYF
-,TRBJ2-1,15,TRBD2,TRBV3-1,TGTGCCAGCAGCCAAGATGGACTAGCGGGGGCCGAGCAGTTCTTC,CASSQDGLAGAEQFF
-,TRBJ1-5,16,-,TRBV30,TGTGCCTGGAGTGAAAGACCCGGGACCCTTAACCAGCCCCAGCATTTT,CAWSERPGTLNQPQHF
-,TRBJ2-1,15,TRBD2,TRBV20-1,TGCAGTGCTAGGTTTAGCGGGAGGATCGCTAATGAGCAGTTCTTC,CSARFSGRIANEQFF
few,TRBJ1-5,15,-,TRBV7-2,TGTGCCAGCAGTCTACAGGGCCGGGAAACTCAGCCCCAGCATTTT,CASSLQGRETQPQHF
-,TRBJ2-3,16,TRBD1,TRBV4-2,TGTGCCAGCAGCCAACAACCGGGACAGAGCACAGATACGCAGTATTTT,CASSQQPGQSTDTQYF